A single sample gave rise to the 28 T cell receptor beta chains below, sequenced in a study of beta chain features in type 1 diabetes. Study-wide results and limits: Across all four CD4+ subsets, people with type 1 diabetes showed modestly shorter TCRB CDR3s.

The study reverse transcribed the entire isolated RNA, so it sequenced expressed TCRB transcripts. Profiled with immunoSEQ multiplex PCR; TCRdb holds only in-frame clones, not every one. In the table there are approximately 360,000 clones, roughly an eighth of which are singletons. For these TCRs, the target antigens are not known. The source material was naive CD4+ T cells from blood. Receptors originate from a young woman with type 1 diabetes.

This clone was found a few times. This chain uses TRBV29-1 with TRBJ1-1; no firm D call. Trimming cost V 6 bases and J 3 bases, with 14 bases left between them. The CDR3 runs to 13 residues. The germline CDR1 and CDR2 sequences are SQVTM and ANQGSEA. The CDR3 protein is CSVRGGKDTEAFF. The CDR3 DNA reads TGCAGCGTCCGAGGAGGGAAGGACACTGAAGCTTTCTTT.

With respect to this clone: The junction departs from germline at one end; a sequencing error may be responsible. V and J are TRBV5-4 and TRBJ2-4; no reliable D call. Germline loops: CDR1 SGHNT, CDR2 YYREEE (reference sequence). The CDR3 consists of 10 residues. DNA of the CDR3: TGCGCCAGCAGCCAAGACACACTGTACTTC. Translation: CASSQDTLYF.

This clone appeared a few times. The chain couples TRBV5-1 to TRBJ2-5; 9 nucleotides line up with TRBD1. V gave up 4 bases and J gave up 3 bases; unmatched junction bases: 10. The CDR3 has 16 amino acids. Germline V gene sequence: CDR1 SGHRS, CDR2 YFSETQ. The CDR3 DNA sequence: TGCGCCAGCAGCCCAACAGGGGGCCCGCGCAAAGAGACCCAGTACTTC. The encoded protein is CASSPTGGPRKETQYF.

The chain is built from TRBV18 and TRBJ2-3; D possibly corresponds to TRBD1 (5 bases). The CDR3 covers 13 residues. Trimming removed 3 bases at V and 7 bases at J, with 11 bases between. Germline CDR1 and CDR2: KGHSH and LQKENI. CDR3 region: CASSPTATYTQYF. The CDR3 bases are TGTGCCAGCTCACCGACAGCAACGTATACGCAGTATTTT. Complete variable domain (other parts from reference TRBV18 and TRBJ2-3): NAGVMQNPRHLVRRRGQEARLRCSPMKGHSHVYWYRQLPEEGLKFMVYLQKENIIDESGMPKERFSAEFPKEGPSILRIQQVVRGDSAAYFCASSPTATYTQYFGPGTRLTVL.

This chain links TRBV10-3 with TRBJ2-7; 8 positions agree with TRBD1. CDR1 is ENHRY and CDR2 is SYGVKD in the germline V gene. CDR3 size: 14 residues. V was pared by 6 bases and J by 1 base, with 5 bases of the junction left unmatched. The CDR3, as DNA: TGTGCCATCAGATATGGGACAGGATCCTACGAGCAGTACTTC. Protein product: CAIRYGTGSYEQYF.

This clone was recorded a few times. The chain joins TRBV5-1 to TRBJ1-2; 9 bases match TRBD1. Germline V gene sequence: CDR1 SGHRS, CDR2 YFSETQ. J was trimmed by 4 bases and V by 4 bases; bases with no gene match: 5. The CDR3 contains 14 residues. The DNA of the CDR3 is TGCGCCAGCAGCCTTGGGGACAGGGCCTATGGCTACACCTTC. This sequence encodes CASSLGDRAYGYTF.

The genes are TRBV2 and TRBJ2-7, with D perhaps matching TRBD2 (6 bases). Germline V gene sequence: CDR1 SNHLY, CDR2 FYNNEI. The CDR3 consists of 13 residues. Trimming cost V 8 bases and J 3 bases, with 14 bases left between them. CDR3 residues: CASGRDPDYEQYF. Written as DNA, the CDR3 is TGTGCCAGCGGGCGGGACCCAGACTACGAGCAGTACTTC.

This clone showed up just a few times. The gene calls are TRBV18 and TRBJ2-5; 8 nucleotides agree with TRBD2. V lost 4 bases and J lost 7; bases outside the gene matches: 11. From germline, CDR1 is KGHSH and CDR2 LQKENI. The CDR3 has 15 amino acids. Here the CDR3 reads CASSRGEAGEGTQYF. The CDR3 coding sequence is TGTGCCAGCTCACGAGGTGAAGCGGGGGAGGGGACCCAGTACTTC.

This clone was found a few times. V and J are TRBV28 and TRBJ2-4; 7 bases line up with TRBD1. CDR1 is MDHEN and CDR2 is SYDVKM in the germline V gene. This CDR3 comprises 17 residues. V shed 5 bases, J shed 0 bases, and the junction held 10 bases outside the gene matches. This chain's CDR3 is CASSPPPTGSAKNIQYF. CDR3 sequence (DNA): TGTGCCAGCAGTCCACCCCCGACAGGGTCAGCCAAAAACATTCAGTACTTC.

This clone was seen a handful of times. The rearrangement joins TRBV6-6 to TRBJ2-2; D gene unclear. Germline CDR1 reads MNHNY; CDR2 reads SVGAGI (reference sequence). The CDR3 loop spans 14 amino acids. Trimming took 5 bases from V and 1 from J, leaving 8 bases between them. The CDR3 DNA sequence: TGTGCCAGCAGTAGGCGGCAGAACACCGGGGAGCTGTTTTTT. Amino acid sequence: CASSRRQNTGELFF.

The chain is built from TRBV5-6 and TRBJ2-1; TRBD1 aligns across 10 bases. Per the germline V gene, CDR1 is SGHDT and CDR2 is YYEEEE. The V segment lost 0 bases and the J segment 12 bases; nucleotides outside the gene matches: 3. This CDR3 has 13 amino acids. The CDR3: CASSLGDRGRQFF. The DNA for the CDR3 is TGTGCCAGCAGCTTGGGGGACAGGGGAAGGCAGTTCTTC.

This chain joins TRBV7-9 and TRBJ1-1, with 7 bases matching TRBD1. The germline V gene has CDR1 SEHNR and CDR2 FQNEAQ (reference sequence). Unmatched junction bases numbered 2, after V lost 6 bases and J lost 1 base. The CDR3 is 13 amino acids. In nucleotides, the CDR3 is TGTGCCAGCAGACGGACAGGGAACACTGAAGCTTTCTTT. Translating gives CASRRTGNTEAFF.

The chain has TRBV29-1 and TRBJ1-1; D unresolved. Germline assignment: CDR1 SQVTM and CDR2 ANQGSEA. The CDR3 covers 12 residues. Trimming left V 6 bases short and J 1 base short, with 9 bases between. The CDR3 nucleotides read TGCAGCGTCGGGATTGGGAACACTGAAGCTTTCTTT. Encoded protein: CSVGIGNTEAFF.

This clone came up a few times. V is TRBV28 and J is TRBJ2-7; D perhaps matches TRBD2 (5 bases). Per the germline V gene, CDR1 is MDHEN and CDR2 is SYDVKM. The CDR3 has 11 residues. V was pared by 5 bases and J by 7 bases, with 9 bases between. CDR3 DNA sequence: TGTGCCAGCAGTATGAGACTAGAGCAGTACTTC. As protein: CASSMRLEQYF.

This clone was seen a few times. V is TRBV7-9 and J is TRBJ2-1; D gene unclear. Germline-derived CDR1 and CDR2 are SEHNR and FQNEAQ (reference sequence). V gave up 6 bases and J gave up 7 bases, with 7 bases separating them. The CDR3 totals 11 residues. CDR3 residues: CASRYLNEQFF. The CDR3 DNA sequence: TGTGCCAGCAGGTACTTGAATGAGCAGTTCTTC.

The chain combines TRBV11-2 with TRBJ1-4, with D possibly being TRBD1 (5 bases). This CDR3 has 14 amino acids. Trimming stripped 6 bases from V and 7 bases from J, with 15 bases between. Germline V gene sequence: CDR1 SGHAT, CDR2 FQNNGV. CDR3 region: CASRGREGSEKLFF. CDR3 coding DNA: TGTGCCAGCAGGGGCAGGGAGGGTAGTGAAAAACTGTTTTTT.

J is TRBJ2-5 and V is TRBV11-2, with 8 bases identical to TRBD1. V lost 5 bases and J lost 4; bases outside the gene matches: 6. This CDR3 region has 14 residues. Germline values: CDR1 SGHAT, CDR2 FQNNGV. This CDR3 reads CASSRIQGVETQYF. The CDR3 DNA follows: TGTGCCAGCAGCCGAATACAGGGGGTAGAGACCCAGTACTTC.

This clone has just a few counts. This sequence joins TRBV7-9 and TRBJ1-3; D unclear. CDR1 is SEHNR, CDR2 FQNEAQ, per germline (reference sequence). The V and J ends lost 5 bases and 2 bases respectively, with 7 bases between them. CDR3 length equals 13 residues. CDR3 sequence (DNA): TGTGCCAGCAGCCCAGGCACTGGAAACACCATATATTTT. Its translation is CASSPGTGNTIYF.

The table lists this clone with a few counts. V is TRBV11-2 and J is TRBJ2-1, with D unclear. The CDR3 runs to 16 residues. Germline V lookup: CDR1 SGHAT, CDR2 FQNNGV. Trimming took off 0 bases at V and 2 bases at J, with 11 bases between the two ends. DNA of the CDR3: TGTGCCAGCAGCTTAGAGTGGTTTACACCCTACAATGAGCAGTTCTTC. Amino acids: CASSLEWFTPYNEQFF.

The chain links TRBV5-1 to TRBJ1-5, with a tentative D call TRBD1 (6 bases). The ends were cut back, 3 bases at V and 3 bases at J, with 10 bases in the middle. In germline, CDR1 is SGHRS, CDR2 YFSETQ. The CDR3 is made up of 14 amino acids. The CDR3 sequence is CASSSGEYNQPQHF. Written as DNA, the CDR3 is TGCGCCAGCAGCTCAGGGGAGTACAATCAGCCCCAGCATTTT.

This clone has a handful of counts. The chain recombines TRBV7-8 with TRBJ1-2; maybe TRBD1 (6 bases). The germline V gene has CDR1 SGHVS and CDR2 FQNEAQ. This CDR3 comprises 14 residues. V was shortened by 1 base and J by 4 bases, with 10 bases between the two germline ends. CDR3 region: CASSLGRGGYGYTF. The CDR3 region has the DNA TGTGCCAGCAGCTTAGGCAGGGGCGGCTATGGCTACACCTTC.

This clone was found a few times. The chain combines TRBV7-2 with TRBJ2-3, with D uncertain. The V end lost 3 bases, the J end lost 5 bases, and 9 bases lay between the germline ends. The germline V gene encodes CDR1 SGHTA and CDR2 FQGNSA. CDR3 length equals 13 residues. The CDR3 reads CASSFPLRDTQYF. DNA of the CDR3: TGTGCCAGCAGCTTCCCGCTTAGAGATACGCAGTATTTT.

This chain uses TRBV11-2 with TRBJ2-1, with 7 bases aligning to TRBD1. Germline CDR1 reads SGHAT; CDR2 reads FQNNGV. Trimming cost V 7 bases and J 1 base; bases outside gene matches: 1. CDR3 length equals 13 residues. CDR3 amino acids: CASKGASYNEQFF. The DNA for the CDR3 is TGTGCCAGCAAGGGGGCTTCCTACAATGAGCAGTTCTTC.

There are a few counts of this clone. V is TRBV23-1 and J is TRBJ2-3; D gene ambiguous. TRBV23-1 is recorded as an ORF, its role being uncertain. CDR3 length equals 14 residues. The V end was cut by 5 bases, the J end by 0 bases, with 9 bases between. CDR3 DNA sequence: TGCGCCAGCAGTTTTGACACAAGCACAGATACGCAGTATTTT. Its translation is CASSFDTSTDTQYF.

This clone occurred a few times. V gene TRBV7-8 combines with J gene TRBJ1-5; 10 bases are a match to TRBD1. The CDR3 contains 22 residues. Germline CDR1 and CDR2: SGHVS and FQNEAQ. J lost 2 bases, V lost 3 bases, and 22 bases had no gene match. The DNA of the CDR3 is TGTGCCAGCAGCTTTAGATCGGTCTGGGAGACAGGGGGCGGGTTGGGCAATCAGCCCCAGCATTTT. Translated, it gives CASSFRSVWETGGGLGNQPQHF.

The sample holds a few counts of this clone. V and J are TRBV28 and TRBJ2-7, with 14 bases fitting TRBD2. The V segment lost 4 bases and the J segment 6 bases; nucleotides outside the gene matches: 8. The V gene's germline CDR1 is MDHEN and CDR2 SYDVKM. This CDR3 is built from 16 residues. The CDR3 loop reads CASSSTGTSGSAEQYF. In DNA form, the CDR3 reads TGTGCCAGCAGTTCCACCGGGACTAGCGGGAGTGCCGAGCAGTACTTC.

The chain combines TRBV6-1 with TRBJ2-1; D unresolved. The germline V gene has CDR1 MNHNS and CDR2 SASEGT. Trimming left V 1 base short and J 10 bases short, with 8 bases between. The length of the CDR3 is 12 residues. The CDR3 sequence is CASSEDGEEQFF. The CDR3 DNA follows: TGTGCCAGCAGTGAAGATGGAGAGGAGCAGTTCTTC.

The chain combines TRBV27 with TRBJ1-2; possible D gene TRBD1, 6 bases. The CDR3 spans 13 residues. Trimming pared 3 bases from V and 3 bases from J, leaving 8 bases between. In germline, CDR1 is MNHEY, CDR2 SMNVEV (reference sequence). This CDR3 is CASSLYRDYGYTF. CDR3 coding DNA: TGTGCCAGCAGTTTGTACAGGGACTATGGCTACACCTTC.